Included here is one T cell receptor beta chain sequence, with context. What it binds is unknown. This entry is derived from a study of regulatory T cells in long-lasting Graves disease. General observations from the study: Patients with persistent Graves' had lower TCR diversity than newly diagnosed patients.

Assembly of TCR beta libraries relied on iRepertoire HTBI primers together with Arm-PCR of CDR3 regions. Each CDR3 protein gets one entry after TCRdb re-called the multiplex PCR reads with MiXCR. Of a few hundred thousand distinct CDR3 sequences in the sample, around 15% were seen once. Time point here: newly diagnosed GD, antithyroid drugs for less than 3 months. The TCR library was made from RNA that had been extracted from PBMCs in TRIzol. Clinicians diagnosed Graves' disease using American Thyroid Association guidelines. Trimming shortened V by 1 base and J by 2 bases, and 10 bases separated the two germline ends. The CDR3 loop spans 15 amino acids. The same data also went into a second study, on T cells in Graves' hyperthyroidism and ophthalmopathy.

The source is a man between 35 and 55 years old with Graves disease. The rearrangement uses TRBV12-3 or TRBV12-4 and TRBJ2-3, with a tentative D call TRBD1 (5 bases). The material was peripheral blood mononuclear cells (PBMCs), obtained at new diagnosis, from a patient treated with antithyroid drugs. CDR3 region: CASSLVGDATDTQYF. DNA for the CDR3: TGTGCCAGCAGTTTAGTAGGGGATGCCACAGATACGCAGTATTTT.